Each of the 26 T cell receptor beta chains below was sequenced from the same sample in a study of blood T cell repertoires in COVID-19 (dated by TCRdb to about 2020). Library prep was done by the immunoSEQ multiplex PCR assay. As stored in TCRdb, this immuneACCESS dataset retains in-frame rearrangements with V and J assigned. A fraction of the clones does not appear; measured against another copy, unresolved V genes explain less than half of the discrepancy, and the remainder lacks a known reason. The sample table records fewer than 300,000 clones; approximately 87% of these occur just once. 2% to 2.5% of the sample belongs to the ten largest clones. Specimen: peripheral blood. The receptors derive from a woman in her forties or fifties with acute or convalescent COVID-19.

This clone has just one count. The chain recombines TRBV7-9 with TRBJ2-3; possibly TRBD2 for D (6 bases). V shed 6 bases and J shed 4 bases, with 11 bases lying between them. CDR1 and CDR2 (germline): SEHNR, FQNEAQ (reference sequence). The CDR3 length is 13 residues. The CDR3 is CASSRGRPDTQYF. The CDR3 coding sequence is TGTGCCAGCAGTCGAGGGAGGCCAGATACGCAGTATTTT. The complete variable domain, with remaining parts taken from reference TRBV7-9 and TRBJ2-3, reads DTGVSQNPRHKITKRGQNVTFRCDPISEHNRLYWYRQTLGQGPEFLTYFQNEAQLEKSRLLSDRFSAERPKGSFSTLEIQRTEQGDSAMYLCASSRGRPDTQYFGPGTRLTVL.

CDR3 amino acids: CASSLPSLAVDTQYF. CDR3 in DNA: TGTGCCAGCAGCTTGCCCTCCTTAGCTGTAGATACGCAGTATTTT. The chain recombines TRBV7-8 with TRBJ2-3; D gene unclear. Between the trimmed V and J ends, which lost 3 bases and 5 bases, there was a span of 15 bases. This CDR3 comprises 15 residues. Germline-derived CDR1 and CDR2 are SGHVS and FQNEAQ.

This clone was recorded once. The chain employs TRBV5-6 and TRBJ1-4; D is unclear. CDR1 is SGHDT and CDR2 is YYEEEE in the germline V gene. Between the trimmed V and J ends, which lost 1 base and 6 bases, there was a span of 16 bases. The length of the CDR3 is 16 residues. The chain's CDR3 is CASSLLVWGEDEKLFF. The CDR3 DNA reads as TGTGCCAGCAGCTTGTTGGTGTGGGGAGAGGATGAAAAACTGTTTTTT.

The CDR3 nucleotides are TGCAGCGTTGGGACAGGGGTTAATGAAAAACTGTTTTTT. The encoded protein is CSVGTGVNEKLFF. The gene calls are TRBV29-1 and TRBJ1-4; TRBD1 aligns across 9 bases. From germline, CDR1 is SQVTM and CDR2 ANQGSEA. The trim removed 4 bases at V and 4 bases at J, leaving 1 base unmatched. This CDR3 has 13 amino acids.

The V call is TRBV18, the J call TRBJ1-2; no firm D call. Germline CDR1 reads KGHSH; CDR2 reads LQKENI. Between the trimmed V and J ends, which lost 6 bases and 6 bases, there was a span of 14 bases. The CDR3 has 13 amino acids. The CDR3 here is CASSPQAGNGYTF. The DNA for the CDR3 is TGTGCCAGCTCCCCCCAGGCAGGCAATGGCTACACCTTC.

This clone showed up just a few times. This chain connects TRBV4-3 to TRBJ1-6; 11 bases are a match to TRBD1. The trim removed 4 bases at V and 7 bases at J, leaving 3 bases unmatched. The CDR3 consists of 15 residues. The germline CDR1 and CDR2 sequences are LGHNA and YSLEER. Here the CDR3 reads CASSPRDRGNSPLHF. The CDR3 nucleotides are TGCGCCAGCAGCCCCCGGGACAGGGGGAATTCACCCCTCCACTTT.

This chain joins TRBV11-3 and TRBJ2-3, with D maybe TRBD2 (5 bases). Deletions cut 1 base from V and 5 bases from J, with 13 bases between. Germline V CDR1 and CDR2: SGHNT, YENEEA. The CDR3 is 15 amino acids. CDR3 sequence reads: CASSLGATEGDTQYF. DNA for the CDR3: TGTGCCAGCAGCTTAGGTGCCACAGAGGGAGATACGCAGTATTTT.

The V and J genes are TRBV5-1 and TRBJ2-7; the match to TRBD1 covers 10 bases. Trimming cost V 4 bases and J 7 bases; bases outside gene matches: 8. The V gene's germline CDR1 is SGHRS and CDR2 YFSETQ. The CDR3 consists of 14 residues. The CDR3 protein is CASSHRDRGAEQYF. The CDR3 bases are TGCGCCAGCAGCCACCGGGACAGGGGCGCAGAGCAGTACTTC. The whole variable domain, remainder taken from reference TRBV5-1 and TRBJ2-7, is KAGVTQTPRYLIKTRGQQVTLSCSPISGHRSVSWYQQTPGQGLQFLFEYFSETQRNKGNFPGRFSGRQFSNSRSEMNVSTLELGDSALYLCASSHRDRGAEQYFGPGTRLTVT.

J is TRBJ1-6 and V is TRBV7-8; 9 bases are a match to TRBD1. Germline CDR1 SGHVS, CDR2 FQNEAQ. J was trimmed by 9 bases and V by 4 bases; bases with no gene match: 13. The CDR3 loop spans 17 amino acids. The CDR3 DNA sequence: TGTGCCAGCAGCTCTACAGGGGGCGGTAAACTGACTTCACCCCTCCACTTT. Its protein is CASSSTGGGKLTSPLHF.

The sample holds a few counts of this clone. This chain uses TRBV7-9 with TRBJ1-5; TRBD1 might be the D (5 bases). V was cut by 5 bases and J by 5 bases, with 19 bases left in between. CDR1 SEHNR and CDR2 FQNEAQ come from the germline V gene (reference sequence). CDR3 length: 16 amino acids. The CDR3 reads CASSPLGGGSDQPQHF. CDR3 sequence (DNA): TGTGCCAGCAGCCCCCTCGGGGGGGGGAGCGATCAGCCCCAGCATTTT.

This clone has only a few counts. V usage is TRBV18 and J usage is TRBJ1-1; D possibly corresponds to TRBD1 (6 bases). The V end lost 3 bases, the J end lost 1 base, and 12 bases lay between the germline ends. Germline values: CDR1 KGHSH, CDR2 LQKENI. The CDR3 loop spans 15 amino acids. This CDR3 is CASSPMGAGNTEAFF. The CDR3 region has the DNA TGTGCCAGCTCACCCATGGGGGCGGGGAACACTGAAGCTTTCTTT.

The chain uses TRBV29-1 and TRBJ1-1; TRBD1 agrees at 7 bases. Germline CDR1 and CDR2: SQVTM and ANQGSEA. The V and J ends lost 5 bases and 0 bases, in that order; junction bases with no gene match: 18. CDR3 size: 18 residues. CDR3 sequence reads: CSVQEETGKGSMNTEAFF. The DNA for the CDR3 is TGCAGCGTTCAGGAGGAGACAGGGAAGGGAAGCATGAACACTGAAGCTTTCTTT.

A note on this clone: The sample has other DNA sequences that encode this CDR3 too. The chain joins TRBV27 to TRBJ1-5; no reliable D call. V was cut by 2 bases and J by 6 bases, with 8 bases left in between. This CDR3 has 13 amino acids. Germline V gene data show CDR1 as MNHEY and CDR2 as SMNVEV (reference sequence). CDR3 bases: TGTGCCAGCAGTTTAGAGCGGGGTCAGCCCCAGCATTTT. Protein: CASSLERGQPQHF.

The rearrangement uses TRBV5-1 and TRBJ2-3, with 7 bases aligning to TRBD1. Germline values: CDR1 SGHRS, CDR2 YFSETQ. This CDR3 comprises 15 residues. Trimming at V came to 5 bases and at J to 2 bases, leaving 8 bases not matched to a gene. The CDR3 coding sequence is TGCGCCAGCAGATCAGACAGGGCATACACAGATACGCAGTATTTT. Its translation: CASRSDRAYTDTQYF.

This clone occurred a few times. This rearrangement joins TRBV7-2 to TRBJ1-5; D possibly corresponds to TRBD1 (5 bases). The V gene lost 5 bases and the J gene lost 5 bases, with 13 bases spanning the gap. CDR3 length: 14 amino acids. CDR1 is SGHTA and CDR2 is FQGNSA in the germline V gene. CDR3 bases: TGTGCCAGCAGCCAGGGCAGTTTTTATCAGCCCCAGCATTTT. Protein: CASSQGSFYQPQHF. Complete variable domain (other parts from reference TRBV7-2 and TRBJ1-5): GAGVSQSPSNKVTEKGKDVELRCDPISGHTALYWYRQSLGQGLEFLIYFQGNSAPDKSGLPSDRFSAERTGGSVSTLTIQRTQQEDSAVYLCASSQGSFYQPQHFGDGTRLSIL.

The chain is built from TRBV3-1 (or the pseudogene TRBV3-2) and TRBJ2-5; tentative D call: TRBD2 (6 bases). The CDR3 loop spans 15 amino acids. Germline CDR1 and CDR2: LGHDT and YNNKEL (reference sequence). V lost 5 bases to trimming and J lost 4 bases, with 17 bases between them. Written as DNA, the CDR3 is TGTGCCAGCAGCTCCCGGGCCTCGGAGGGAGAGACCCAGTACTTC. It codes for CASSSRASEGETQYF.

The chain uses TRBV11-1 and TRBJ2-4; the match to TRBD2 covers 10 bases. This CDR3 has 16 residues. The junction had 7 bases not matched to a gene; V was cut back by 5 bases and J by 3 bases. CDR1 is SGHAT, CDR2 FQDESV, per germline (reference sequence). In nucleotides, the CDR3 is TGTGCCAGCAGCCGAGCGGGAGGGTTGAACAAAAACATTCAGTACTTC. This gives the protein CASSRAGGLNKNIQYF.

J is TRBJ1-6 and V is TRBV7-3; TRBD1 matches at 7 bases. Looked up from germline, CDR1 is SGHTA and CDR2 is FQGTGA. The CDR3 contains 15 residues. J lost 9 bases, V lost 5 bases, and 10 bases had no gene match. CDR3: CASSRTGEGGSPLHF. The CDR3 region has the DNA TGTGCCAGCAGCCGAACAGGGGAAGGAGGTTCACCCCTCCACTTT.

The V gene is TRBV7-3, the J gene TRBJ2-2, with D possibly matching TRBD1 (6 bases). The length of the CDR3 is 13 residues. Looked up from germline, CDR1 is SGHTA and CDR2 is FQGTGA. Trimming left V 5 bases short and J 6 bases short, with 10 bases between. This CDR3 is CASSPRQAGELFF. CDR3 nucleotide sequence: TGTGCCAGCAGCCCCCGACAGGCCGGGGAGCTGTTTTTT. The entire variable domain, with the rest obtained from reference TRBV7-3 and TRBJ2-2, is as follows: GAGVSQTPSNKVTEKGKYVELRCDPISGHTALYWYRQSLGQGPEFLIYFQGTGAADDSGLPNDRFFAVRPEGSVSTLKIQRTERGDSAVYLCASSPRQAGELFFGEGSRLTVL.

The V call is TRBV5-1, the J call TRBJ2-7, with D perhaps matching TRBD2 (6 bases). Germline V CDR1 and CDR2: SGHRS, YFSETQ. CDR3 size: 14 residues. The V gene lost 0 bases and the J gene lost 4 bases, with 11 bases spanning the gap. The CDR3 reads CASSLEARGYEQYF. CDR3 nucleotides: TGCGCCAGCAGCTTGGAGGCCCGGGGGTACGAGCAGTACTTC.

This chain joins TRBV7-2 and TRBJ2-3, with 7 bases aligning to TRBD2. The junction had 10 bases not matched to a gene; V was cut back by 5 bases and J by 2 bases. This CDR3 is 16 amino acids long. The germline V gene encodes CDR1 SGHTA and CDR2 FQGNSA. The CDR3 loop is CASSHLVGGATDTQYF. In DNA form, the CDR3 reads TGTGCCAGCAGCCACCTAGTGGGAGGGGCCACAGATACGCAGTATTTT.

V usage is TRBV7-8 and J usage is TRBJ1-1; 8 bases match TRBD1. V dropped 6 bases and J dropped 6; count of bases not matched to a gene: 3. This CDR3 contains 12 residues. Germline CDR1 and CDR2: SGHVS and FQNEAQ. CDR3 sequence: CASRRQGPEAFF. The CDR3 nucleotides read TGTGCCAGCAGACGACAGGGGCCTGAAGCTTTCTTT.

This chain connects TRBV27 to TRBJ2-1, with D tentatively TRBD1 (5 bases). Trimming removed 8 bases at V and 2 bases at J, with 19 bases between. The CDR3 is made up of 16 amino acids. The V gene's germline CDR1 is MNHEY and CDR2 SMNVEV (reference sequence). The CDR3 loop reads CASWVGPRRPYNEQFF. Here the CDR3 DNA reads TGTGCCAGCTGGGTGGGGCCCCGGCGACCCTACAATGAGCAGTTCTTC.

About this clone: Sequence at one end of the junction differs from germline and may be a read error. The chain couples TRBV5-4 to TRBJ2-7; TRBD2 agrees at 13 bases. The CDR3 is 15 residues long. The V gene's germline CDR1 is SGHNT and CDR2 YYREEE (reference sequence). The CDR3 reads CASSSSLAGGPEAVF. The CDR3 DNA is TGTGCCAGCAGCTCGTCACTAGCGGGAGGGCCGGAAGCAGTTTTC.

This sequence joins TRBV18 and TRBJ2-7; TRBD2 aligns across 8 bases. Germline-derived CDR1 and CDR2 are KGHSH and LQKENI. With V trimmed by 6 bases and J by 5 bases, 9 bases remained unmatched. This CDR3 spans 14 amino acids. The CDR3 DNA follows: TGTGCCAGCTCGGTAGCGGGATTAGTCCACGAGCAGTACTTC. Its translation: CASSVAGLVHEQYF.

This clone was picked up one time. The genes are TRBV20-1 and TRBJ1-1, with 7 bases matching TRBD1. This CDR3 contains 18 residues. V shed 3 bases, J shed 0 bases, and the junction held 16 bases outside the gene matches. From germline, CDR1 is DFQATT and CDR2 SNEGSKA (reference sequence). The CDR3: CSASEGAGKNELNTEAFF. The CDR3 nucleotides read TGCAGTGCTAGTGAGGGGGCAGGGAAAAATGAACTGAACACTGAAGCTTTCTTT.